This T cell receptor (beta chain) was documented in a study of cytomegalovirus exposure and HLA in healthy donors. TCRdb's table, derived via immunoSEQ multiplex PCR, lists solely in-frame clones and lacks some. The sample consists of some 150,000 clones, 75% to 90% of them appearing once. The CDR3 is 14 amino acids. J gave up 5 bases and V 1 base, and 5 bases lay outside the gene matches. The germline V gene encodes CDR1 SGHRS and CDR2 YFSETQ. On this clone: Its specificity is not known.

General observations from the study: Cytomegalovirus status, reportedly, was diagnosed with high specificity and sensitivity by the classifier.

Sequencing was performed on PBMCs. This receptor was identified in a man aged 18 to 30 in good health and CMV-seropositive. The chain is built from TRBV5-1 and TRBJ2-5, with 7 bases aligning to TRBD1. Written as DNA, the CDR3 is TGCGCCAGCAGCTTGACAGGGGTCGGGGAGACCCAGTACTTC. Its translation: CASSLTGVGETQYF.